A selection of T cell receptor beta chains follows, all from one sample in a study of CXCR3-negative and CXCR3-positive naive CD8 T cells. TCRdb reanalyzed the 5' RACE reads and collapses them to one entry per CDR3 protein, without DNA. The sample yields about 92,000 distinct CDR3 sequences, of which the top ten take up 0.7% to 1%. Sequenced material: naive CXCR3+ CD8+ T cells from blood. The receptors originated from a human donor in good health. Some clones in this sample may be carry-over from other donors' samples. Both conserved end residues are part of each CDR3. The order of the fields is V gene, J gene, CDR3 protein.

TRBV19	TRBJ2-2	CASSMDGLGVNTGELFF
TRBV3-1	TRBJ2-7	CASSREDYYEQYF
TRBV5-1	TRBJ2-1	CASSPTGMYNEQFF
TRBV25-1	TRBJ2-7	CASSEYFPGDRAAYEQYF
TRBV5-5	TRBJ2-4	CASSLVGGTDIQYF
TRBV20-1	TRBJ2-7	CSARVAEDYEQYF
TRBV15	TRBJ2-7	CATSGRQGQLYEQYF
TRBV7-2	TRBJ2-1	CASSLEVGRASDEQFF
TRBV5-1	TRBJ2-1	CASSLNDRRANEQFF
TRBV29-1	TRBJ2-7	CSVRGDTYEQYF
TRBV28	TRBJ2-4	CASIGGATSGIQYF
TRBV15	TRBJ2-4	CATSRASQTPKNIQYF
TRBV20-1	TRBJ2-1	CSARAPEWREADYEQFF
TRBV29-1	TRBJ1-1	CSVEEGAWGKTEAFF
TRBV9	TRBJ2-4	CASSVGLPSGRARNIQYF
TRBV7-6	TRBJ2-7	CASSGTLPEQYF
TRBV29-1	TRBJ1-1	CSGAGISEAFF
TRBV3-1	TRBJ1-5	CASSQGWTVGNQPQHF
TRBV29-1	TRBJ2-7	CSVHGFLYEQYF
TRBV7-2	TRBJ2-3	CASSLEGRTSGRDGDTQYF